Below, 29 T cell receptor beta chains from the same sample are listed, as sequenced in a study of human T cells and chemical hapten exposure. Extraction of total RNA was performed on unfractionated whole blood. Each CDR3 protein is one row after TCRdb ran MiXCR on the 5' RACE reads. Among about 140,000 distinct CDR3 sequences listed, 4.1% were seen once. Receptors originate from a female donor in good health.

In its sample, this clonotype was seen many times. This rearrangement joins TRBV5-4 to TRBJ1-3, with a possible D match to TRBD1 (5 bases). Germline V gene data show CDR1 as SGHNT and CDR2 as YYREEE (reference sequence). Trimming shortened V by 3 bases and J by 1 base, and 23 bases separated the two germline ends. The CDR3 is 19 amino acids. CDR3 loop: CASSSLGSWGSDSGNTIYF. CDR3 coding DNA: TGTGCCAGCAGCTCACTCGGCTCGTGGGGGAGTGATTCTGGAAACACCATATATTTT.

This clonotype was detected ten times or more. CDR3 DNA: TGCAGCGTGGCCACAGGGTACAGCACAGATACGCAGTATTTT. As protein: CSVATGYSTDTQYF. The rearrangement links TRBV29-1 to TRBJ2-3, with D possibly matching TRBD1 (6 bases). V lost 6 bases, J lost 0 bases, and 13 bases lay in between. The length of the CDR3 is 14 residues. In germline, CDR1 is SQVTM, CDR2 ANQGSEA.

This clonotype has more than one count but fewer than ten. The CDR3: CASSRGHTDSNQPQHF. The CDR3 nucleotides read TGTGCCAGCAGCAGGGGGCACACAGATAGCAATCAGCCCCAGCATTTT. The chain recombines TRBV7-2 with TRBJ1-5; 7 positions agree with TRBD1. This CDR3 has 16 amino acids. The germline V gene encodes CDR1 SGHTA and CDR2 FQGNSA. The V and J ends lost 5 bases and 0 bases, in that order; junction bases with no gene match: 7.

This clonotype was observed a handful of times. The chain uses TRBV5-1 and TRBJ2-2; D call uncertain. The V gene lost 7 bases and the J gene lost 7 bases, with 14 bases spanning the gap. Germline V gene lookup returns CDR1 SGHRS and CDR2 YFSETQ. CDR3 size: 13 residues. DNA of the CDR3: TGCGCCAGCGCAGCTTTACGCGGCGGGGAGCTGTTTTTT. Its translation is CASAALRGGELFF.

Many counts were recorded for this clonotype. The V gene is TRBV11-2, the J gene TRBJ2-7, with 8 bases that match TRBD2. The CDR3 is 16 residues long. Per germline, CDR1 SGHAT and CDR2 FQNNGV. J gave up 6 bases and V 1 base, and 11 bases lay outside the gene matches. The CDR3 spells CASSLGPGLDGLEQYF. As DNA, the CDR3 is TGTGCCAGCAGCTTAGGGCCGGGACTAGACGGCCTCGAGCAGTACTTC.

Ten or more counts support this clonotype. The rearrangement joins TRBV12-3 or TRBV12-4 to TRBJ2-3; 9 bases map to TRBD2. The CDR3 runs to 15 residues. V dropped 6 bases and J dropped 0; count of bases not matched to a gene: 4. The CDR3 loop is CASRPSGVSTDTQYF. DNA for the CDR3: TGTGCCAGCAGACCTAGCGGGGTTAGCACAGATACGCAGTATTTT.

In its sample, this clonotype was seen many times. The chain links TRBV27 to TRBJ2-7; a weak D match, TRBD2 (6 bases). The CDR3 consists of 14 residues. Trimming removed 10 bases at V and 2 bases at J, with 18 bases between. Germline values: CDR1 MNHEY, CDR2 SMNVEV (reference sequence). The CDR3 loop is CATAKERVPYEQYF. The CDR3 DNA sequence: TGTGCCACCGCCAAGGAGCGGGTCCCCTACGAGCAGTACTTC.

This clonotype was counted between two and nine times. The CDR3 nucleotides are TGCAGTGCTATACGACTAGCTATCGGTGAGCAGTTCTTC. Encoded protein: CSAIRLAIGEQFF. This chain links TRBV20-1 with TRBJ2-1; TRBD2 matches 7 bases. The V gene end was trimmed by 4 bases and the J gene end by 9 bases; junction bases not matched to a gene: 9. CDR3 length: 13 residues. Per germline, CDR1 DFQATT and CDR2 SNEGSKA (reference sequence).

The chain couples TRBV15 to TRBJ2-3, with D possibly matching TRBD2 (5 bases). CDR1 is LNHNV, CDR2 YYDKDF, per germline (reference sequence). Trimming left V 1 base short and J 5 bases short, with 7 bases between. The CDR3 is made up of 13 amino acids. This chain's CDR3 is CATSRGREDTQYF. CDR3 DNA sequence: TGTGCCACCAGCAGAGGTCGGGAAGATACGCAGTATTTT.

This clonotype was seen a handful of times. V gene TRBV5-1 combines with J gene TRBJ1-2; 10 bases match TRBD1. V lost 4 bases and J lost 0; bases outside the gene matches: 6. CDR1 is SGHRS, CDR2 YFSETQ, per germline. CDR3 length equals 16 residues. CDR3 in amino acids: CASSPDRGRSNYGYTF. The CDR3 bases are TGCGCCAGCAGCCCGGACAGGGGGAGGTCTAACTATGGCTACACCTTC.

This clonotype was found many times. This chain uses TRBV5-1 with TRBJ2-2, with TRBD1 as a possible D gene (5 bases). Germline lookup yields CDR1 SGHRS and CDR2 YFSETQ. The CDR3 totals 15 residues. The ends were cut back, 5 bases at V and 5 bases at J, with 16 bases in the middle. DNA of the CDR3: TGCGCCAGCAGGCGGACAACCGCGGAGACCGGGGAGCTGTTTTTT. Residues: CASRRTTAETGELFF.

This clonotype was seen repeatedly, ten times or more. This chain uses TRBV2 with TRBJ2-7, with 9 nucleotides matching TRBD1. Unmatched junction bases numbered 3, after V lost 7 bases and J lost 2 bases. CDR3 size: 13 residues. In germline, CDR1 is SNHLY, CDR2 FYNNEI. The CDR3 is CASIQGAAYEQYF. The DNA of the CDR3 is TGTGCCAGCATACAGGGGGCCGCCTACGAGCAGTACTTC.

This clonotype came up many times. The chain recombines TRBV9 with TRBJ1-4, with 8 nucleotides matching TRBD1. The CDR3 spans 15 residues. V gave up 0 bases and J gave up 7 bases; unmatched junction bases: 5. From germline, CDR1 is SGDLS and CDR2 YYNGEE. DNA for the CDR3: TGTGCCAGCAGCGTAGGGACAGGGACTGGTGAAAAACTGTTTTTT. It codes for CASSVGTGTGEKLFF.

A word on this clonotype: A much larger clone is a single base away; this may be a read error. It is likely a read error, because the conserved phenylalanine at the end of the CDR3 is missing. J is TRBJ2-5 and V is TRBV5-1; D is ambiguous. V lost 2 bases to trimming and J lost 0 bases, with 8 bases between them. CDR3 length equals 14 residues. The germline V gene has CDR1 SGHRS and CDR2 YFSETQ. The CDR3 here is CASSFDKNQETQYL. CDR3 coding DNA: TGCGCCAGCAGCTTCGACAAGAACCAAGAGACCCAGTACTTA.

This clonotype has a count of ten or more. J is TRBJ1-5 and V is TRBV27, with 12 bases matching TRBD1. There are 13 residues in the CDR3. CDR1 is MNHEY and CDR2 is SMNVEV in the germline V gene (reference sequence). Trimming removed 5 bases from V and 7 bases from J; junction bases left unmatched: 0. The CDR3 bases are TGTGCCAGCAGTGGGACAGGGGGCCAGCCCCAGCATTTT. This gives the protein CASSGTGGQPQHF.

The chain employs TRBV24-1 and TRBJ2-2; 8 positions agree with TRBD1. V trimming: 4 bases; J trimming: 6 bases; junction bases outside the gene matches: 9. This CDR3 contains 16 residues. Germline V gene lookup returns CDR1 KGHDR and CDR2 SFDVKD. The CDR3 spells CATSDPRQGNSGELFF. In DNA, the CDR3 is TGTGCCACCAGTGACCCGAGACAGGGGAATTCCGGGGAGCTGTTTTTT.

This clonotype was counted at least ten times. V usage is TRBV7-9 and J usage is TRBJ1-2, with D perhaps matching TRBD1 (5 bases). V was shortened by 5 bases and J by 4 bases, with 20 bases between the two germline ends. This CDR3 has 16 amino acids. Germline V gene data show CDR1 as SEHNR and CDR2 as FQNEAQ (reference sequence). CDR3 protein: CASSPPLAGPGYGYTF. The CDR3 nucleotides are TGTGCCAGCAGCCCCCCTTTGGCGGGGCCGGGCTATGGCTACACCTTC. The full variable domain, completed using reference TRBV7-9 and TRBJ1-2, is DTGVSQNPRHKITKRGQNVTFRCDPISEHNRLYWYRQTLGQGPEFLTYFQNEAQLEKSRLLSDRFSAERPKGSFSTLEIQRTEQGDSAMYLCASSPPLAGPGYGYTFGSGTRLTVV.

At least ten counts were recorded for this clonotype. J is TRBJ2-2 and V is TRBV5-1; D unclear. The CDR3 runs 14 residues. CDR1 is SGHRS, CDR2 YFSETQ, per germline. Trimming removed 2 bases from V and 0 bases from J, with 5 bases in between. CDR3 loop: CASSLWTNTGELFF. As DNA, the CDR3 is TGCGCCAGCAGCTTATGGACGAACACCGGGGAGCTGTTTTTT.

This clonotype has ten or more counts. The V and J genes are TRBV30 and TRBJ1-2; maybe TRBD1 (5 bases). The germline V gene encodes CDR1 GTSNPN and CDR2 SVGIG (reference sequence). This CDR3 has 14 residues. Deletions cut 7 bases from V and 5 bases from J, with 20 bases between. In DNA form, the CDR3 reads TGTGCCTCACTACACTTGACAGATGTATATGGCTACACCTTC. Protein sequence: CASLHLTDVYGYTF.

The rearrangement joins TRBV19 to TRBJ2-5; D possibly corresponds to TRBD2 (6 bases). Germline V gene lookup returns CDR1 LNHDA and CDR2 SQIVND (reference sequence). Trimming pared 5 bases from V and 3 bases from J, leaving 19 bases between. The CDR3 spans 16 residues. In DNA, the CDR3 is TGTGCCAGTAGTCCTCTTGCGTTAGCGGTGAAAGAGACCCAGTACTTC. Its protein is CASSPLALAVKETQYF. Full variable domain (outside the CDR3, taken from reference TRBV19 and TRBJ2-5): DGGITQSPKYLFRKEGQNVTLSCEQNLNHDAMYWYRQDPGQGLRLIYYSQIVNDFQKGDIAEGYSVSREKKESFPLTVTSAQKNPTAFYLCASSPLALAVKETQYFGPGTRLLVL.

With respect to this clonotype: Possible read error: a much larger clone is one base away. The chain recombines TRBV7-6 with TRBJ1-3; TRBD1 matches at 7 bases. Germline CDR1 SGHVS, CDR2 FNYEAQ. The CDR3 contains 18 residues. Trimming took 5 bases from V and 3 from J; bases not matched to a gene: 16. The CDR3 coding sequence is TGTGCCAGCAGCCTAGGGGCGCGGGACAGAACAGTTGGAAACACCATATATTTT. It encodes CASSLGARDRTVGNTIYF. The full variable domain, rest sourced from reference TRBV7-6 and TRBJ1-3, is GAGVSQSPRYKVTKRGQDVALRCDPISGHVSLYWYRQALGQGPEFLTYFNYEAQQDKSGLPNDRFSAERPEGSISTLTIQRTEQRDSAMYRCASSLGARDRTVGNTIYFGEGSWLTVV.

This clonotype came up many times. The J gene is TRBJ2-7, the V gene TRBV7-2; D unclear. V lost 5 bases to trimming and J lost 4 bases, with 21 bases between them. The CDR3 totals 16 residues. Looked up from germline, CDR1 is SGHTA and CDR2 is FQGNSA. The CDR3 loop reads CASSPLLMSGVYEQYF. The CDR3 nucleotides read TGTGCCAGCAGCCCGCTTTTGATGTCAGGTGTGTACGAGCAGTACTTC.

This clonotype was seen many times. This chain connects TRBV2 to TRBJ1-5; D is possibly TRBD1 (5 bases). The CDR3 extends over 17 amino acids. Trimming removed 2 bases from V and 5 bases from J, with 19 bases in between. Germline loops: CDR1 SNHLY, CDR2 FYNNEI. In DNA, the CDR3 is TGTGCCAGCAGTGAATCCCCGAGGGGCAATGTCGATCAGCCCCAGCATTTT. It translates to CASSESPRGNVDQPQHF.

The CDR3 here is CASSHRQPSTDTQYF. Written as DNA, the CDR3 is TGTGCCAGCAGCCATCGACAGCCTAGCACAGATACGCAGTATTTT. The chain has TRBV11-2 and TRBJ2-3, with D possibly matching TRBD1 (5 bases). V was trimmed by 5 bases and J by 0 bases, leaving 12 bases between them. The germline CDR1 and CDR2 sequences are SGHAT and FQNNGV. CDR3 length equals 15 residues.

This clonotype was seen a few times. The chain couples TRBV20-1 to TRBJ1-6, with D maybe TRBD1 (5 bases). The length of the CDR3 is 17 residues. Trimming shortened V by 0 bases and J by 6 bases, and 18 bases separated the two germline ends. Germline-derived CDR1 and CDR2 are DFQATT and SNEGSKA (reference sequence). The CDR3 loop reads CSARDPRRADSNSPLHF. The CDR3 coding sequence is TGCAGTGCTAGAGATCCCCGCAGGGCTGATTCTAATTCACCCCTCCACTTT.

This clonotype was seen at least ten times. The gene calls are TRBV6-5 and TRBJ2-1; 12 bases line up with TRBD2. Germline CDR1 is MNHEY and CDR2 is SVGAGI. The CDR3 is 16 amino acids. The ends lost 2 bases at V and 9 bases at J; junction bases unmatched: 8. Here the CDR3 DNA reads TGTGCCAGCAGTTACCCGCTAGCGGGGGGGTTCGGTGAGCAGTTCTTC. It codes for CASSYPLAGGFGEQFF.

This clonotype was picked up many times. The chain is built from TRBV3-1 and TRBJ2-6; possibly TRBD1 for D (6 bases). The CDR3 runs 17 residues. Germline assignment: CDR1 LGHDT and CDR2 YNNKEL (reference sequence). Trimming removed 4 bases from V and 0 bases from J, with 13 bases in between. CDR3: CASSPVFRGSGANVLTF. In DNA, the CDR3 is TGTGCCAGCAGCCCGGTCTTCAGGGGCTCTGGGGCCAACGTCCTGACTTTC.

This clonotype has ten or more counts. The V and J genes are TRBV19 and TRBJ1-2; the D is unclear. This CDR3 region has 15 residues. V was cut by 2 bases and J by 0 bases, with 10 bases left in between. Germline loops: CDR1 LNHDA, CDR2 SQIVND (reference sequence). CDR3 amino acids: CASSIRTGANYGYTF. In DNA form, the CDR3 reads TGTGCCAGTAGTATAAGGACCGGAGCTAACTATGGCTACACCTTC.

This clonotype was detected many times. The genes are TRBV29-1 and TRBJ2-3; D possibly corresponds to TRBD2 (6 bases). V was cut by 6 bases and J by 7 bases, with 11 bases left in between. Germline CDR1 is SQVTM and CDR2 is ANQGSEA. The CDR3 covers 11 residues. This CDR3 is CSVVAGNTQYF. As DNA, the CDR3 is TGCAGCGTAGTTGCGGGGAATACGCAGTATTTT.